This is a list of T cell receptor beta chains from one sample in a study of OX40 agonist ivuxolimab in advanced cancers. The data were produced by immunoSEQ multiplex PCR, yet TCRdb's version contains in-frame clones alone and is incomplete. The table lists some 51,000 clones, approximately 90% of them singletons. Sequenced here: CD4+ or CD8+ T cells sorted from blood, sampled in a trial of the OX40 agonist ivuxolimab. These receptors all come from an adult with an advanced solid tumor such as melanoma, head and neck, liver or kidney cancer. Both conserved end residues are part of each CDR3. The D gene is left open where the match is weak. Size is omitted from some rows. Given values are once, few, many or a class for expanded clones.

d_call	clone_size	v_call	j_call	cdr3_aa	cdr3_nt
-	-	TRBV25-1	TRBJ2-7	CASSDRGYYEQYF	TGTGCCAGCAGTGACAGGGGCTACTACGAGCAGTACTTC
TRBD1	-	TRBV5-6	TRBJ1-5	CASSLADRGNQPQHF	TGTGCCAGCAGCTTGGCGGACAGGGGAAATCAGCCCCAGCATTTT
-	-	TRBV7-9	TRBJ2-7	CASASAGEVIYEQYF	TGTGCCAGCGCTTCAGCGGGCGAAGTAATCTACGAGCAGTACTTC
TRBD2	-	TRBV4-3	TRBJ2-5	CASSQDLSGEETQYF	TGCGCCAGCAGCCAAGACCTTAGCGGGGAAGAGACCCAGTACTTC
TRBD1	-	TRBV19	TRBJ2-5	CASSRMGQGAIVETQYF	TGTGCCAGTAGTAGGATGGGTCAGGGGGCGATCGTGGAGACCCAGTACTTC
-	-	TRBV11-2	TRBJ2-1	CASSLDAGEYEQFF	TGTGCCAGCAGCTTAGATGCCGGGGAATATGAGCAGTTCTTC
-	once	TRBV9	TRBJ2-2	CASSVVSTGNGELFF	TGTGCCAGCAGCGTAGTGTCGACAGGTAACGGGGAGCTGTTTTTT
TRBD1	-	TRBV9	TRBJ1-2	CASSVQGAGIDGYTF	TGTGCCAGCAGCGTACAGGGGGCAGGGATAGATGGCTACACCTTC
TRBD1	-	TRBV9	TRBJ2-5	CASSAGDRGPYQETQYF	TGTGCCAGCAGCGCAGGTGACAGGGGACCGTACCAAGAGACCCAGTACTTC
-	-	TRBV5-1	TRBJ1-1	CASSLVVGGNTEAFF	TGCGCCAGCAGCTTGGTGGTCGGAGGGAACACTGAAGCTTTCTTT
-	-	TRBV28	TRBJ2-2	CASSLDPNTGELFF	TGTGCCAGCAGTTTGGACCCGAACACCGGGGAGCTGTTTTTT
-	-	TRBV18	TRBJ2-7	CASSGTETYEQYF	TGTGCCAGCTCAGGGACGGAAACCTACGAGCAGTACTTC
-	-	TRBV6-6	TRBJ2-5	CASNDVIETQYF	TGTGCCAGCAATGATGTTATCGAGACCCAGTACTTC